A single sample is the source of the 13 T cell receptor beta chains below, sequenced in a study of a mutant IDH1 vaccine in newly diagnosed glioma. Time point meaning: week 5, during vaccination. The vaccine gave 300 ug of a 20-mer mutant IDH1 peptide subcutaneously per dose. What these receptors recognize is not known. Method: immunoSEQ multiplex PCR; TCRdb's copy keeps in-frame clones and lacks some. The sample lists around 32,000 clones, roughly 87% occurring once. The sample here was peripheral blood mononuclear cells (PBMCs), taken from a glioma patient whose treatment included an IDH1 peptide vaccine. Receptor source: a woman between 35 and 50 years old with glioma. Some clones in this sample may be carry-over from other donors' samples.

The rearrangement links TRBV27 to TRBJ2-4, with a possible D match to TRBD2 (6 bases). Germline-derived CDR1 and CDR2 are MNHEY and SMNVEV (reference sequence). This CDR3 region has 14 residues. V was cut by 4 bases and J by 9 bases, with 16 bases left in between. CDR3 in amino acids: CASSSYPPGVIQYF. The CDR3 nucleotides are TGTGCCAGCAGTTCTTACCCCCCGGGAGTCATTCAGTACTTC.

The chain recombines TRBV7-3 with TRBJ2-3; D remains unclear. CDR1 and CDR2 from the germline V gene are SGHTA and FQGTGA. The V gene lost 5 bases and the J gene lost 4 bases, with 13 bases spanning the gap. CDR3 size: 14 residues. The CDR3, as DNA: TGTGCCAGCAGCCCCTCCGGTAGCCCAGATACGCAGTATTTT. This sequence encodes CASSPSGSPDTQYF.

CDR3 coding DNA: TGTGCCAGCAGCGCCGCCGAAGTTCTCTACGAGCAGTACTTC. It encodes CASSAAEVLYEQYF. The chain links TRBV7-2 to TRBJ2-7, with D hard to call. The germline CDR1 and CDR2 sequences are SGHTA and FQGNSA. This CDR3 is built from 14 residues. Between the trimmed V and J ends, which lost 5 bases and 3 bases, there was a span of 14 bases.

This chain connects TRBV27 to TRBJ2-5; TRBD2 matches at 10 bases. Germline loops: CDR1 MNHEY, CDR2 SMNVEV (reference sequence). V lost 8 bases and J lost 1; bases outside the gene matches: 1. CDR3 size: 13 residues. CDR3 nucleotide sequence: TGTGCCAGCGCTAGCGGGGGCCAAGAGACCCAGTACTTC. Its protein product is CASASGGQETQYF.

This clone showed up just a few times. This chain links TRBV19 with TRBJ1-5, with a possible D match to TRBD1 (6 bases). The CDR3 is made up of 17 amino acids. Germline assignment: CDR1 LNHDA and CDR2 SQIVND (reference sequence). V was clipped by 6 bases and J by 0 bases, with 18 bases between them. The CDR3 here is CASRQSPGGYSNQPQHF. CDR3 in DNA: TGTGCCAGTAGGCAGTCTCCTGGGGGCTATAGCAATCAGCCCCAGCATTTT.

The rearrangement uses TRBV14 and TRBJ2-7, with D unclear. This CDR3 is 14 amino acids long. Germline V gene data show CDR1 as SGHDN and CDR2 as FVKESK. V lost 4 bases and J 6 bases, leaving 16 bases between the germline ends. CDR3 sequence reads: CASSPFQAGVEQYF. CDR3 sequence (DNA): TGTGCCAGCAGCCCCTTCCAGGCTGGGGTCGAGCAGTACTTC.

This clone is a singleton in its sample. The V call is TRBV4-2, the J call TRBJ2-1, with D maybe TRBD2 (6 bases). V was shortened by 4 bases and J by 8 bases, with 15 bases between the two germline ends. Germline values: CDR1 LGHNA, CDR2 YNFKEQ. The CDR3 contains 14 residues. The chain's CDR3 is CASSPVRDLHEQFF. CDR3 DNA sequence: TGTGCCAGCAGCCCCGTGCGGGACCTGCATGAGCAGTTCTTC.

In this sample, this clone turned up a few times. The chain uses TRBV28 and TRBJ1-3, with TRBD1 as a possible D gene (5 bases). V lost 2 bases and J lost 0, with 14 bases in between. Germline-derived CDR1 and CDR2 are MDHEN and SYDVKM. The CDR3 is made up of 17 amino acids. The CDR3 sequence is CASSLGTEPPSGNTIYF. In nucleotides, the CDR3 is TGTGCCAGCAGTTTAGGGACGGAGCCTCCCTCTGGAAACACCATATATTTT.

The chain recombines TRBV10-3 with TRBJ2-7, with 14 bases lining up with TRBD2. V shed 2 bases and J 3 bases; nucleotides not matched to a gene: 6. CDR1 is ENHRY and CDR2 is SYGVKD in the germline V gene. This CDR3 is 17 amino acids long. The CDR3 protein is CAISERLAGGSNYEQYF. CDR3 in DNA: TGTGCCATCAGTGAGAGACTAGCGGGAGGGTCCAACTACGAGCAGTACTTC.

The chain uses TRBV7-2 and TRBJ1-2, with 7 bases fitting TRBD1. This CDR3 region has 13 residues. The trim removed 3 bases at V and 5 bases at J, leaving 3 bases unmatched. Germline CDR1 reads SGHTA; CDR2 reads FQGNSA. The CDR3 reads CASSLGQQYGYTF. Written as DNA, the CDR3 is TGTGCCAGCAGCTTGGGACAGCAATATGGCTACACCTTC.

This chain connects TRBV28 to TRBJ2-1; D not certain. Germline lookup yields CDR1 MDHEN and CDR2 SYDVKM. The V end lost 3 bases, the J end lost 15 bases, and 18 bases lay between the germline ends. This CDR3 is built from 13 residues. CDR3 sequence (DNA): TGTGCCAGCAGTTTTGGTCTTGGGTACAAGGGGTTCTTC. This sequence encodes CASSFGLGYKGFF.

This rearrangement joins TRBV18 to TRBJ2-5; D is perhaps TRBD2 (5 bases). The CDR3 is 13 residues long. V was pared by 3 bases and J by 2 bases, with 7 bases between. Germline CDR1 and CDR2: KGHSH and LQKENI. CDR3 nucleotide sequence: TGTGCCAGCTCACCGGAGGAACAAGAGACCCAGTACTTC. Translation: CASSPEEQETQYF. Together with reference TRBV18 and TRBJ2-5, the CDR3 gives the full variable domain: NAGVMQNPRHLVRRRGQEARLRCSPMKGHSHVYWYRQLPEEGLKFMVYLQKENIIDESGMPKERFSAEFPKEGPSILRIQQVVRGDSAAYFCASSPEEQETQYFGPGTRLLVL.

The chain joins TRBV6-5 to TRBJ2-5; D is uncertain. The DNA end is more similar to TRBJ2-7, so the J call may be wrong. This CDR3 is 13 amino acids long. Germline V gives CDR1 MNHEY, CDR2 SVGAGI. The CDR3 DNA is TGTGCCAGCAGTTTCGGAGCCCTCTACGAGCAGTACTTC. This encodes CASSFGALYEQYF.